This passage covers 30 T cell receptor beta chains from one sample sequenced in a study of blood T cells in healthy people across ages. The use of a sample-barcoded 5' primer and a J-beta primer mix characterized a second PCR of roughly 7 to 11 cycles. TCRdb re-analysed the 5' RACE reads in MiXCR, keeping a single row per CDR3 protein. This sample carries 1.5 million to 2 million distinct CDR3 sequences, 49% of them seen once, and the ten largest clones take 2.1%. Sequences were obtained from blood. These receptors were taken from a woman between 40 and 50 years old in good health.

About this clonotype itself: Its ends do not fully match the called genes, so a read error is possible. This rearrangement joins TRBV7-9 to TRBJ2-1; possibly TRBD1 for D (6 bases). Looked up from germline, CDR1 is SEHNR and CDR2 is FQNEAQ (reference sequence). The CDR3 covers 12 residues. The CDR3 sequence is CASGFRGNEQFF. CDR3 DNA: TGTGCCAGCGGCTTTAGGGGGAATGAGCAGTTCTTC.

This clonotype was picked up a small number of times. The V gene is TRBV6-5, the J gene TRBJ1-1; no definite D call. Trimming took off 6 bases at V and 1 base at J, with 12 bases between the two ends. The CDR3 consists of 14 residues. Germline CDR1 and CDR2: MNHEY and SVGAGI. The CDR3 here is CASRRGRGNTEAFF. CDR3 coding DNA: TGTGCCAGCAGGAGAGGACGGGGGAACACTGAAGCTTTCTTT.

The chain employs TRBV12-3 or TRBV12-4 and TRBJ1-6; D perhaps matches TRBD1 (5 bases). V shed 3 bases and J shed 10 bases, with 19 bases lying between them. The CDR3 has 16 amino acids. The CDR3 nucleotides are TGTGCCAGCAGTTTTAAGGGACCGACCCTGGGATCACCCCTCCACTTT. It codes for CASSFKGPTLGSPLHF.

The V call is TRBV6-5, the J call TRBJ2-1, with 7 bases aligning to TRBD1. V shed 5 bases and J 6 bases; nucleotides not matched to a gene: 13. The CDR3 loop spans 16 amino acids. The V gene's germline CDR1 is MNHEY and CDR2 SVGAGI. CDR3 in amino acids: CASSPRTGQVRNEQFF. CDR3 coding DNA: TGTGCCAGCAGTCCCCGCACAGGACAGGTTCGCAATGAGCAGTTCTTC.

This CDR3 reads CSASSSGAYTDTQYF. The CDR3 coding sequence is TGCAGTGCTAGTTCTAGCGGGGCATACACAGATACGCAGTATTTT. This sequence joins TRBV20-1 and TRBJ2-3; TRBD2 agrees at 9 bases. CDR3 length: 15 residues. The V and J ends lost 3 bases and 2 bases, in that order; junction bases with no gene match: 6. Per the germline V gene, CDR1 is DFQATT and CDR2 is SNEGSKA (reference sequence).

Concerning this clonotype: A clone one base away is much larger, so this may be a read error. The rearrangement uses TRBV13 and TRBJ2-7; D is unclear. The assigned J gene may be wrong: the sequence end matches TRBJ2-5 better. The germline gives CDR1 PRHDT, CDR2 FYEKMQ (reference sequence). The CDR3 totals 13 residues. CDR3 residues: CAGSSPGSETQYF. The CDR3 nucleotides are TGTGCCGGCAGCTCCCCAGGATCAGAGACCCAGTACTTC.

The chain joins TRBV5-1 to TRBJ2-1; 7 nucleotides align to TRBD2. Germline assignment: CDR1 SGHRS and CDR2 YFSETQ. The CDR3 contains 15 residues. V gave up 0 bases and J gave up 9 bases; unmatched junction bases: 9. CDR3 sequence (DNA): TGCGCCAGCAGCTTGGGGGCAATATCTAGCGGTGAGCAGTTCTTC. Protein sequence: CASSLGAISSGEQFF.

Only a few counts were recorded for this clonotype. The chain recombines TRBV28 with TRBJ2-4, with 7 bases aligning to TRBD1. The J call may be wrong; the DNA end is better matched by TRBJ2-5. This CDR3 is 15 amino acids long. Looked up from germline, CDR1 is MDHEN and CDR2 is SYDVKM. The CDR3 DNA is TGTGCCAGCAGTGGGGGACAGCGAGGGGGAGAGACCCAGTACTTC. Its protein is CASSGGQRGGETQYF.

The rearrangement uses TRBV6-5 and TRBJ1-2, with 11 bases matching TRBD1. V dropped 2 bases and J dropped 8; count of bases not matched to a gene: 7. Germline V gene sequence: CDR1 MNHEY, CDR2 SVGAGI. The CDR3 has 15 amino acids. The DNA of the CDR3 is TGTGCCAGCAGTTACCTCCGCGGGACAGGGGGGGGCTACACCTTC. Translation: CASSYLRGTGGGYTF.

The chain is built from TRBV6-1 and TRBJ2-5, with a weak D call TRBD2 (7 bases). Germline CDR1 MNHNS, CDR2 SASEGT. The CDR3 covers 16 residues. V was clipped by 2 bases and J by 0 bases, with 13 bases between them. Here the CDR3 reads CASSERGAGYQETQYF. The DNA for the CDR3 is TGTGCCAGCAGTGAACGGGGGGCGGGGTACCAAGAGACCCAGTACTTC.

This chain links TRBV29-1 with TRBJ2-3; TRBD2 agrees at 11 bases. V lost 4 bases to trimming and J lost 6 bases; unmatched junction nucleotides: 6. The CDR3 spans 14 residues. Germline CDR1 is SQVTM and CDR2 is ANQGSEA. CDR3 DNA sequence: TGCAGCGTTGGGAGGGCTAGCGGGGGGGATACGCAGTATTTT. Translating it yields CSVGRASGGDTQYF.

V is TRBV4-3 and J is TRBJ2-7, with 9 bases identical to TRBD1. Germline CDR1 reads LGHNA; CDR2 reads YSLEER. The CDR3 extends over 14 amino acids. The V gene end was trimmed by 4 bases and the J gene end by 6 bases; junction bases not matched to a gene: 7. CDR3 residues: CASSREQGAGEQYF. Written as DNA, the CDR3 is TGCGCCAGCAGCCGGGAACAGGGGGCTGGCGAGCAGTACTTC.

The chain joins TRBV29-1 to TRBJ2-7, with D tentatively TRBD2 (5 bases). The CDR3 runs 14 residues. Trimming removed 3 bases from V and 7 bases from J, with 19 bases in between. From germline, CDR1 is SQVTM and CDR2 ANQGSEA. In DNA, the CDR3 is TGCAGCGTTGAGAACTGGGCAAAACGGGGTGAGCAGTACTTC. The encoded protein is CSVENWAKRGEQYF.

This clonotype turned up a few times. V is TRBV29-1 and J is TRBJ2-1; TRBD2 matches at 8 bases. V lost 5 bases, J lost 9 bases, and 6 bases stayed unmatched. Germline CDR1 reads SQVTM; CDR2 reads ANQGSEA. The CDR3 has 12 amino acids. As DNA, the CDR3 is TGCAGCGTTTTTAGCGGGACCGTTGAGCAGTTCTTC. Translated, it gives CSVFSGTVEQFF.

Concerning this clonotype: A read error may produce the germline difference seen at one junction end. This chain links TRBV4-1 with TRBJ2-4; weak D call: TRBD1 (6 bases). CDR1 is MGHRA and CDR2 is YSYEKL in the germline V gene. The CDR3 has 18 residues. CDR3 sequence reads: CASSQDVPGLGAKDIQYF. The CDR3, as DNA: TGCGCCAGCAGCCAAGACGTCCCGGGATTGGGGGCCAAAGACATTCAGTACTTC.

This clonotype is a singleton in its sample. The chain recombines TRBV6-6 with TRBJ2-1; 10 bases map to TRBD2. The CDR3 runs to 16 residues. Germline CDR1 MNHNY, CDR2 SVGAGI (reference sequence). V was clipped by 0 bases and J by 6 bases; unmatched bases: 5. The CDR3 DNA follows: TGTGCCAGCAGTTACTCGAGCAGCGGGGGGGCCAATGAGCAGTTCTTC. It specifies CASSYSSSGGANEQFF.

The rearrangement links TRBV20-1 to TRBJ2-1; 8 bases map to TRBD1. With V trimmed by 6 bases and J by 4 bases, 8 bases remained unmatched. This CDR3 has 14 amino acids. CDR1 DFQATT and CDR2 SNEGSKA come from the germline V gene (reference sequence). The DNA for the CDR3 is TGCAGTGCACCCTTGGACAGGGCTTACAATGAGCAGTTCTTC. Translating it yields CSAPLDRAYNEQFF.

V and J are TRBV5-1 and TRBJ2-3, with D perhaps TRBD2 (6 bases). The V end lost 3 bases, the J end lost 4 bases, and 15 bases lay between the germline ends. The CDR3 contains 15 residues. Germline V lookup: CDR1 SGHRS, CDR2 YFSETQ. This chain's CDR3 is CASSYGGRTADTQYF. Here the CDR3 DNA reads TGCGCCAGCAGCTACGGAGGGCGGACGGCAGATACGCAGTATTTT.

V is TRBV21-1 and J is TRBJ1-6; TRBD1 was called by the table and not checked on the DNA. TRBV21-1 is given as a pseudogene. This CDR3 has 14 residues. In DNA form, the CDR3 reads TGTGCCAGCAGCAAAGGCGGGGGAGATTCACCCCTCCACTTT. This encodes CASSKGGGDSPLHF.

V is TRBV4-2 and J is TRBJ2-1; 11 bases are shared with TRBD2. The J call may be faulty, since TRBJ2-7 better matches the DNA end. This CDR3 region has 16 residues. Germline values: CDR1 LGHNA, CDR2 YNFKEQ. The DNA of the CDR3 is TGTGCCAGCAGCCAAGAGACTAGCGGGGTCTACAATGAGCAGTACTTC. This encodes CASSQETSGVYNEQYF.

The chain is built from TRBV12-3 or TRBV12-4 and TRBJ1-2; D ambiguous. The CDR3 consists of 14 residues. V lost 4 bases and J lost 2, with 11 bases in between. The CDR3 DNA reads TGTGCCAGCAGTTCCTTTTCCCTAAACTATGGCTACACCTTC. Translation gives CASSSFSLNYGYTF.

This clonotype appeared a few times. The chain combines TRBV7-3 with TRBJ1-6; tentative D call: TRBD1 (6 bases). V lost 5 bases and J lost 13, with 21 bases in between. CDR3 length: 15 residues. Germline CDR1 and CDR2: SGHTA and FQGTGA. CDR3 region: CASSASGARESPLHF. The DNA of the CDR3 is TGTGCCAGCAGCGCCTCAGGGGCCAGAGAATCGCCCCTCCACTTT.

The chain has TRBV6-6 and TRBJ1-2; no reliable D call. This CDR3 region has 15 residues. Between the trimmed V and J ends, which lost 0 bases and 2 bases, there was a span of 10 bases. Germline CDR1 and CDR2: MNHNY and SVGAGI (reference sequence). The CDR3 loop reads CASSYSEGVNYGYTF. CDR3 nucleotide sequence: TGTGCCAGCAGTTACTCGGAGGGAGTCAACTATGGCTACACCTTC.

The chain carries TRBV28 and TRBJ2-5, with D possibly TRBD2 on 6 matching bases. Trimming cost V 5 bases and J 12 bases, with 22 bases left between them. Germline-derived CDR1 and CDR2 are MDHEN and SYDVKM. CDR3 length: 14 amino acids. DNA of the CDR3: TGTGCCAGCAGTACACCGGGACGGGGGAAGAGAAAGTACTTC. It encodes CASSTPGRGKRKYF.

This clonotype was counted ten times or more. The chain joins TRBV27 to TRBJ2-7, with D possibly being TRBD1 or TRBD2 (5 bases each). The V gene's germline CDR1 is MNHEY and CDR2 SMNVEV (reference sequence). The CDR3 length is 13 residues. V gave up 8 bases and J gave up 0 bases, with 11 bases separating them. The CDR3 DNA follows: TGTGCCAGCCGGGGCAGGGCCTCCTACGAGCAGTACTTC. Its protein product is CASRGRASYEQYF.

J is TRBJ1-2 and V is TRBV11-2; D is possibly TRBD1 (6 bases). Trimming took off 5 bases at V and 8 bases at J, with 12 bases between the two ends. Germline V lookup: CDR1 SGHAT, CDR2 FQNNGV. This CDR3 region has 12 residues. The CDR3: CASSIRGEGYTF. DNA for the CDR3: TGTGCCAGCAGCATCAGGGGCGAGGGCTACACCTTC.

This clonotype has a handful of counts. The CDR3 nucleotides read TGTGCCAGCAGTAAGGGGAGCTTTGCCAAAAACATTCAGTACTTC. Translation: CASSKGSFAKNIQYF. The chain links TRBV27 to TRBJ2-4; D could derive from TRBD1 or TRBD2 (5 bases each). V was shortened by 5 bases and J by 1 base, with 12 bases between the two germline ends. The CDR3 contains 15 residues. The germline CDR1 and CDR2 sequences are MNHEY and SMNVEV (reference sequence).

V is TRBV5-1 and J is TRBJ2-4; 7 bases are shared with TRBD2. J gave up 8 bases and V 1 base, and 6 bases lay outside the gene matches. The germline gives CDR1 SGHRS, CDR2 YFSETQ. This CDR3 has 14 amino acids. The CDR3 DNA follows: TGCGCCAGCAGCTTGACCGGGGGGAAGGACATTCAGTACTTC. It translates to CASSLTGGKDIQYF.

CDR3 sequence reads: CASSLLGLAGDDEQFF. For the CDR3, the DNA is TGTGCCAGCAGTTTATTGGGACTAGCGGGGGATGATGAGCAGTTCTTC. V gene TRBV28 combines with J gene TRBJ2-1, with TRBD2 identical over 14 bases. Germline CDR1 MDHEN, CDR2 SYDVKM. This CDR3 is built from 16 residues. V trimming: 1 base; J trimming: 8 bases; junction bases outside the gene matches: 4.

The rearrangement uses TRBV4-1 and TRBJ2-1; 7 bases align to TRBD1. Germline V gene data show CDR1 as MGHRA and CDR2 as YSYEKL. CDR3 length: 14 residues. Trimming cost V 0 bases and J 13 bases; bases outside gene matches: 9. This chain's CDR3 is CASSQEGQGETQFF. CDR3 coding DNA: TGCGCCAGCAGCCAAGAGGGGCAGGGGGAGACCCAGTTCTTC.